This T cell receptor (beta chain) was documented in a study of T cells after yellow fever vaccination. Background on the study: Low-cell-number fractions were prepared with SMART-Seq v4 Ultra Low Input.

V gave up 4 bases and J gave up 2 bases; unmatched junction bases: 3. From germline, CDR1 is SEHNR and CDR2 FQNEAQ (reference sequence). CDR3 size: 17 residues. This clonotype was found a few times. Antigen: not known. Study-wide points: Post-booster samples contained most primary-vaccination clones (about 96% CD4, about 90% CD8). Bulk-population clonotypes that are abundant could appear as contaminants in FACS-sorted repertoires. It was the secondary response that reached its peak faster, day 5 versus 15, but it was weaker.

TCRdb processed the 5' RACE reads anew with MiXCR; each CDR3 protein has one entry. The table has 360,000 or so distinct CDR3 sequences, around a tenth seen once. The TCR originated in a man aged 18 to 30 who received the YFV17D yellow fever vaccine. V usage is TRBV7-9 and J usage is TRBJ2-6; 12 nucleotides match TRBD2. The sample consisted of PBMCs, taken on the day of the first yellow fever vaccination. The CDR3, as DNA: TGTGCCAGCAGCTCCCGACTAGCGGGGGCTGGGGCCAACGTCCTGACTTTC. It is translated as CASSSRLAGAGANVLTF.